Here is one T cell receptor (beta chain) with its context. In the original processing: Estimates of nucleated cell counts were drawn from the amplification of reference gene primers. Method: immunoSEQ multiplex PCR; TCRdb's copy keeps in-frame clones and lacks some. Clone size and the V and J calls come from that table; the DNA yielded D and trimming. The sample has about 210,000 clones, around 91% seen once; the top ten hold 4.5% to 5.5%. Germline CDR1 is MRHNA and CDR2 is SNTAGT. The CDR3 contains 13 residues. V was pared by 6 bases and J by 6 bases, with 12 bases between. The data were taken from a study of blood T cell repertoires in COVID-19. Whole-study context: From the United States, Italy and Spain came samples of acute and convalescent COVID-19. Sources were T cells, B-cell-depleted T cells, or PBMCs; the material itself was cDNA or gDNA.

This chain connects TRBV6-4 to TRBJ2-1; TRBD1 might be the D (5 bases). Material for sequencing was peripheral blood. The receptor comes from a woman between 35 and 50 years old with acute or convalescent COVID-19. CDR3 bases: TGTGCCAGCAGGGCGCCTAGGGGCAATGAGCAGTTCTTC. It is translated as CASRAPRGNEQFF.